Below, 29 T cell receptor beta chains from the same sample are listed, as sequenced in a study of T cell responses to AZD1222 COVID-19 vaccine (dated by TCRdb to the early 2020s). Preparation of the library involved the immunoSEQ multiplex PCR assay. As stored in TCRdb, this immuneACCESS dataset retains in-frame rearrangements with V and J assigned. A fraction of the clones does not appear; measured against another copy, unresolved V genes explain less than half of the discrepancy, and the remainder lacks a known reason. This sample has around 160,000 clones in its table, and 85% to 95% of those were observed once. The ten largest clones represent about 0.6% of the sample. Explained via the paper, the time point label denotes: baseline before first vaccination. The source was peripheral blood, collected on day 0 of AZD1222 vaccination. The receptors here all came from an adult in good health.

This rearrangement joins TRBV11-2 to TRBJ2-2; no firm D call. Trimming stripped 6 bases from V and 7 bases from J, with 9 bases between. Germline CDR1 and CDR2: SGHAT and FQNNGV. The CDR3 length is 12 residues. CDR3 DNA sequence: TGTGCCAGCAGTCATCCGATCGGGGAGCTGTTTTTT. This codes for CASSHPIGELFF.

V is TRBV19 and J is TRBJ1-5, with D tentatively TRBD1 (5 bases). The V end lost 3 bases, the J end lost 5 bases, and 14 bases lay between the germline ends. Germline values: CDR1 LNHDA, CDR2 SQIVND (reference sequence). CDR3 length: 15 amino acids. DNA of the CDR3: TGTGCCAGTAGTATCGAGGGGTCGGTGTATCAGCCCCAGCATTTT. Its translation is CASSIEGSVYQPQHF.

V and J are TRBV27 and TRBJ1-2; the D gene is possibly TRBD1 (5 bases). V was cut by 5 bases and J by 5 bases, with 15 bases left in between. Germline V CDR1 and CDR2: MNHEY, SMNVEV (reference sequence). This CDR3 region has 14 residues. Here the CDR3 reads CASSIQGAQYGYTF. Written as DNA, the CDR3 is TGTGCCAGCAGTATTCAGGGTGCCCAGTATGGCTACACCTTC.

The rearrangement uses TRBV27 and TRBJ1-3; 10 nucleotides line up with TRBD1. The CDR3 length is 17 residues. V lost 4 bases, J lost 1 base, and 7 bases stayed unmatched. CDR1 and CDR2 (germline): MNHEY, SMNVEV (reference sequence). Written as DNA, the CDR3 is TGTGCCAGCAGTTCCGGGGACAGGGGCCTTTCTGGAAACACCATATATTTT. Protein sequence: CASSSGDRGLSGNTIYF.

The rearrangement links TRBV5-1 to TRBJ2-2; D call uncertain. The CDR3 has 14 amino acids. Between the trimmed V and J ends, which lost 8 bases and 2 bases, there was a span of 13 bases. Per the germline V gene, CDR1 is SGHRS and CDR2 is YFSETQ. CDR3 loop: CASTTPDNTGELFF. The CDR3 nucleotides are TGCGCCAGTACTACTCCAGACAACACCGGGGAGCTGTTTTTT.

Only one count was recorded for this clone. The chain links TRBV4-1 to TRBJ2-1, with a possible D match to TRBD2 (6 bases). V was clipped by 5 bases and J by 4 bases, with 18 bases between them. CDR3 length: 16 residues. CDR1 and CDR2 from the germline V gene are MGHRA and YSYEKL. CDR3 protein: CASSDPRRGIYNEQFF. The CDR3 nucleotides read TGCGCCAGCAGCGACCCTAGACGGGGGATTTACAATGAGCAGTTCTTC.

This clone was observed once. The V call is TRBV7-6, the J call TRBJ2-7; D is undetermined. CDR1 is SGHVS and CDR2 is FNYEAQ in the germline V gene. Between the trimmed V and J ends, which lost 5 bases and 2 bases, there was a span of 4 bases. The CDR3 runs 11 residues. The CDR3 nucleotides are TGTGCCAGCAGCACCCCCTACGAGCAGTACTTC. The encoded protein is CASSTPYEQYF.

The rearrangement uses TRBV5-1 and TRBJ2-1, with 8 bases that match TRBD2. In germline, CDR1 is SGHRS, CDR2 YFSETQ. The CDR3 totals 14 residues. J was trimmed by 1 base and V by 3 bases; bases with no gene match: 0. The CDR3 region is CASSSSGSYNEQFF. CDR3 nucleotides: TGCGCCAGCAGCTCTAGCGGGTCCTACAATGAGCAGTTCTTC.

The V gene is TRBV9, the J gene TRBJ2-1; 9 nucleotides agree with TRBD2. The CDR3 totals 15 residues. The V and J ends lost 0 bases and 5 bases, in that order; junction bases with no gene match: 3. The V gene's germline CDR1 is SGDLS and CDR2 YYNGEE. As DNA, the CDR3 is TGTGCCAGCAGCGTAGAACTAGCGGGTGACAATGAGCAGTTCTTC. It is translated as CASSVELAGDNEQFF.

This chain's CDR3 is CASSLWGAPSDRGYTF. The CDR3 nucleotides read TGTGCCAGCAGCCTCTGGGGGGCTCCTTCCGATCGTGGCTACACCTTC. This chain connects TRBV7-6 to TRBJ1-2, with D maybe TRBD1 (6 bases). The CDR3 has 16 residues. V was cut by 5 bases and J by 7 bases, with 23 bases left in between. Germline V gene data show CDR1 as SGHVS and CDR2 as FNYEAQ.

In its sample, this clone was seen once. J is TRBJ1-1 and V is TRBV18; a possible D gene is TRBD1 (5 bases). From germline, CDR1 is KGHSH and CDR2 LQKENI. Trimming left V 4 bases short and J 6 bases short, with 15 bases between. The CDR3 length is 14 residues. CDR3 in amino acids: CASSLKTGFAEAFF. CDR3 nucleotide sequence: TGTGCCAGCTCACTCAAAACAGGTTTTGCTGAAGCTTTCTTT.

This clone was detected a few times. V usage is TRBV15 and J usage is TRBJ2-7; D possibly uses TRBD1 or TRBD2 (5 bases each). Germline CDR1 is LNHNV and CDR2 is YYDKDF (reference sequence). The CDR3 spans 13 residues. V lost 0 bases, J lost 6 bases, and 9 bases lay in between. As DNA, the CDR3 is TGTGCCACCAGCAGAGACCGGGGCGGCGAGCAGTACTTC. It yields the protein CATSRDRGGEQYF. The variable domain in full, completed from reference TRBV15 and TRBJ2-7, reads DAMVIQNPRYQVTQFGKPVTLSCSQTLNHNVMYWYQQKSSQAPKLLFHYYDKDFNNEADTPDNFQSRRPNTSFCFLDIRSPGLGDTAMYLCATSRDRGGEQYFGPGTRLTVT.

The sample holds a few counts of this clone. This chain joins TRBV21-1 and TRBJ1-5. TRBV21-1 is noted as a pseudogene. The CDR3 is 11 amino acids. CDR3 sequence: CASSKGQPQHF. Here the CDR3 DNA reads TGTGCCAGCAGCAAAGGGCAGCCCCAGCATTTT.

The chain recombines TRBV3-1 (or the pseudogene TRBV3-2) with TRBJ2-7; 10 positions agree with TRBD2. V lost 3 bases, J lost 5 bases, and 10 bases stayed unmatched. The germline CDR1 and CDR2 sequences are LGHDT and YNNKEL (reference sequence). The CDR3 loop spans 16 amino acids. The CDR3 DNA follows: TGTGCCAGCAGCCATAACCCCCGGACTAGCGGAGACGAGCAGTACTTC. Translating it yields CASSHNPRTSGDEQYF.

CDR3 loop: CASSFQGTEAFF. The CDR3, as DNA: TGTGCCAGCAGCTTTCAGGGCACTGAAGCTTTCTTT. J is TRBJ1-1 and V is TRBV5-8; perhaps TRBD1 as D (5 bases). CDR1 and CDR2 (germline): SGHTS, YDEGEE. V shed 2 bases and J shed 4 bases, with 6 bases lying between them. The CDR3 runs 12 residues.

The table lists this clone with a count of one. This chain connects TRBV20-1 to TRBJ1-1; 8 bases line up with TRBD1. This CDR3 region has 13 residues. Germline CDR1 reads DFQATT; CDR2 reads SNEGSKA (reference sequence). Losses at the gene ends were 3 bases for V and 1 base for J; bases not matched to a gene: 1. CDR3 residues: CSASQGANTEAFF. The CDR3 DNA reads TGCAGTGCTAGTCAGGGGGCGAACACTGAAGCTTTCTTT.

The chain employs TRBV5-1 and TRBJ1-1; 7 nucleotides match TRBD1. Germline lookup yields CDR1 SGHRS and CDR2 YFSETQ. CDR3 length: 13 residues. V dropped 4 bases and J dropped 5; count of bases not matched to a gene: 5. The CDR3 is CASSVTGETEAFF. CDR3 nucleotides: TGCGCCAGCAGCGTCACAGGGGAAACTGAAGCTTTCTTT.

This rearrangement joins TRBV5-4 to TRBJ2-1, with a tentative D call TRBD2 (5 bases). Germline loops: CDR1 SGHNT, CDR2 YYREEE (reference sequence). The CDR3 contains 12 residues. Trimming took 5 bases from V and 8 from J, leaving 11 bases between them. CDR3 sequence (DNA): TGTGCCAGCAGTCTGGGAGCCGATGAGCAGTTCTTC. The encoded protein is CASSLGADEQFF.

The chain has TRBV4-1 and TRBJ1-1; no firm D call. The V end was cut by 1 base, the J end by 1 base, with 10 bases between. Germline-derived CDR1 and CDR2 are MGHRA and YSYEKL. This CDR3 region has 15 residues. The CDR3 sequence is CASSQVVGPNTEAFF. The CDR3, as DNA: TGCGCCAGCAGCCAAGTTGTAGGACCGAACACTGAAGCTTTCTTT.

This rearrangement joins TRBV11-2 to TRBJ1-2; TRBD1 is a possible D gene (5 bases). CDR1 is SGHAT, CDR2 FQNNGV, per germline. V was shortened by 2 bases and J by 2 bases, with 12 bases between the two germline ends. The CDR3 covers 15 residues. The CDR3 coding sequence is TGTGCCAGCAGCTTAATCAGGGTAGGCAACTATGGCTACACCTTC. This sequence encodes CASSLIRVGNYGYTF.

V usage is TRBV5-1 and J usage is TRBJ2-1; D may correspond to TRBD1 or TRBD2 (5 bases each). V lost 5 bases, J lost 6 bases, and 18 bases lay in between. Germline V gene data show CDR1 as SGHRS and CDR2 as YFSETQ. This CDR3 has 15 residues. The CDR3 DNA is TGCGCCAGCAGTCCTCGGGCCCTGAGGGGCAATGAGCAGTTCTTC. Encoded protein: CASSPRALRGNEQFF.

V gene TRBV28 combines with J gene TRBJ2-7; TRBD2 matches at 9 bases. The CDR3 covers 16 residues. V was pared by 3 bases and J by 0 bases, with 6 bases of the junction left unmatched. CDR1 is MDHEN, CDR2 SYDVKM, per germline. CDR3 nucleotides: TGTGCCAGCAGTTTTACTAGCGGGCTGAGCTCCTACGAGCAGTACTTC. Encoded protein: CASSFTSGLSSYEQYF.

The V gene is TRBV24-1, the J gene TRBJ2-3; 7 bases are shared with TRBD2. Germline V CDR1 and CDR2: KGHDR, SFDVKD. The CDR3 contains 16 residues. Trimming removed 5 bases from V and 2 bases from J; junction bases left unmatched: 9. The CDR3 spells CATSVLLAENTDTQYF. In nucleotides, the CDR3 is TGTGCCACCAGTGTATTGCTAGCGGAGAACACAGATACGCAGTATTTT.

The CDR3 protein is CASSYLTGDSTYEQYF. The CDR3 nucleotides are TGTGCCAGCAGTTACCTTACCGGGGACAGCACCTACGAGCAGTACTTC. The chain is built from TRBV6-5 and TRBJ2-7; 7 bases match TRBD1. The J segment lost 2 bases and the V segment lost 2 bases, leaving 9 bases of the junction unmatched. Germline V gene sequence: CDR1 MNHEY, CDR2 SVGAGI. The CDR3 is 16 amino acids.

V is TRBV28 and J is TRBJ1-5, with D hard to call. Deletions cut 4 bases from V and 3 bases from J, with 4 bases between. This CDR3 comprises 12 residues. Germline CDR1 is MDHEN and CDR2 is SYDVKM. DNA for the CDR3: TGTGCCAGCAGTTCGGCCAATCAGCCCCAGCATTTT. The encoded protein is CASSSANQPQHF.

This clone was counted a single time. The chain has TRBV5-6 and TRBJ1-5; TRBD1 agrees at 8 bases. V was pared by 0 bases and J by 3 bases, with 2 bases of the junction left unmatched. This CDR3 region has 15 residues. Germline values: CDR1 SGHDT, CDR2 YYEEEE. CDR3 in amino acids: CASSLGQGPNQPQHF. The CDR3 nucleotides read TGTGCCAGCAGCTTGGGACAGGGGCCCAATCAGCCCCAGCATTTT.

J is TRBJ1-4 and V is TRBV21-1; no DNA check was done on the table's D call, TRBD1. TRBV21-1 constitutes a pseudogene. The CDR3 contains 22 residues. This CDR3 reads CASSRIKGRTGKEKSTNEKLFF. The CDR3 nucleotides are TGTGCCAGCAGCAGAATCAAAGGGAGGACAGGGAAGGAAAAGTCGACTAATGAAAAACTGTTTTTT.

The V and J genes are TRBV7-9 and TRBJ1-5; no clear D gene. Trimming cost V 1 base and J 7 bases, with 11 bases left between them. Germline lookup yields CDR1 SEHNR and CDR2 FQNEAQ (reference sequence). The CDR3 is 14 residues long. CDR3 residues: CASSLGGKSQPQHF. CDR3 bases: TGTGCCAGCAGCTTAGGGGGAAAAAGCCAGCCCCAGCATTTT.

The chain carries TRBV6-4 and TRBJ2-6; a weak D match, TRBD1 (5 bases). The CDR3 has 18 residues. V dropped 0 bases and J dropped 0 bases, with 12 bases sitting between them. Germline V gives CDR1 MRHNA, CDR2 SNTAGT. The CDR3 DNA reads TGTGCCAGCAGTGACTCCGGAGACAGCCACTCTGGGGCCAACGTCCTGACTTTC. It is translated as CASSDSGDSHSGANVLTF.